This T cell receptor (beta chain) emerged from a study of cytomegalovirus exposure and HLA in healthy donors. The wider study: An analysis done earlier identified 95 million to 140 million unique TCR beta sequences from about 179 million T cells. Study-level points and caveats: In a later analysis, common viral pathogens appeared linked to several of the most significant clusters. TCR beta chain V- and J-gene trimming was linked, in a later analysis, to a missense variant in DCLRE1C.

13 Jbeta primers and 60 Vbeta primers were used for the PCR. In the original analysis: Among the unique TCR beta chains that a later analysis counted, about 85 million in all, 10 million to 11 million were shared. Profiled with immunoSEQ multiplex PCR; TCRdb holds only in-frame clones, not every one. The DNA gave D and trimming, while V, J and clone size come from that table. The top ten hold roughly a sixth of the sample, which has around 120,000 clones, around 69% seen once. Note on this clone: The antigen is unknown.

The CDR3 spans 15 residues. CDR1 is MNHNS and CDR2 is SASEGT in the germline V gene. The trim removed 4 bases at V and 2 bases at J, leaving 6 bases unmatched. The chain recombines TRBV6-1 with TRBJ2-5; TRBD2 matches at 8 bases. Sequenced input: PBMCs. The receptor's source is a man in his forties or fifties in good health and CMV-seropositive. The CDR3 spells CASSGFGLAQETQYF. The CDR3 DNA is TGTGCCAGCAGTGGATTCGGACTAGCACAAGAGACCCAGTACTTC.